This T cell receptor beta chain was captured by sequencing in a study of OX40 agonist ivuxolimab in advanced cancers. Germline V lookup: CDR1 MNHEY, CDR2 SVGAGI. CDR3 length equals 16 residues. Unmatched junction bases numbered 4, after V lost 2 bases and J lost 0 bases. Clones were sequenced by immunoSEQ multiplex PCR, and TCRdb holds only the in-frame ones, with some missing. The sample holds about 44,000 clones, 70% to 90% seen once. This clone occurred once. J is TRBJ2-1 and V is TRBV6-5; 7 positions agree with TRBD2. This sample comprised CD4+ or CD8+ T cells sorted from blood, obtained in a trial of the OX40 agonist ivuxolimab. The sequence came from an adult with an advanced solid tumor such as melanoma, head and neck, liver or kidney cancer. CDR3 in amino acids: CASSYARGSSYNEQFF. In DNA form, the CDR3 reads TGTGCCAGCAGTTACGCGCGGGGGAGCTCCTACAATGAGCAGTTCTTC.